The T cell receptor (beta chain) under discussion was sequenced for a study of blood T cell repertoires in COVID-19. Across the study: Sample material is recorded as cDNA or gDNA derived from T cells, B-cell-depleted T cells, or PBMCs.

CDR1 is SNHLY, CDR2 FYNNEI, per germline. V lost 8 bases and J lost 6, with 10 bases in between. This CDR3 has 12 residues. The assay was immunoSEQ multiplex PCR, and TCRdb's table has in-frame clones only and misses some. The sample gives some 290,000 clones, approximately 91% of which show up once; 2.3% is in the top ten. The cohort comprised adults aged 18 to 89 years residing in 20 to 25 US areas. The gene calls are TRBV2 and TRBJ2-2; D gene unclear. What was sequenced was PBMCs or T cells enriched from blood (not recorded which). The TCR sequence derives from a middle-aged woman with acute COVID-19. CDR3: CASRSISGELFF. CDR3 sequence (DNA): TGTGCCAGCCGTAGTATTTCCGGGGAGCTGTTTTTT.